The 28 T cell receptor beta chains given below trace back to one sample, sequenced in a study of cytomegalovirus exposure and HLA in healthy donors. Method: immunoSEQ multiplex PCR; TCRdb's copy keeps in-frame clones and lacks some. Of about 78,000 clones listed, 90% to 96% are singletons. Sequenced input: PBMCs. These receptors were obtained from a young man in good health and CMV-seropositive.

The chain is built from TRBV5-1 and TRBJ1-4; 7 nucleotides agree with TRBD1. In germline, CDR1 is SGHRS, CDR2 YFSETQ. Germline trimming cut 0 bases from V and 6 bases from J; bases unmatched to any gene: 2. The CDR3 loop spans 14 amino acids. CDR3 protein: CASSLGQGDEKLFF. Here the CDR3 DNA reads TGCGCCAGCAGCTTGGGGCAGGGGGATGAAAAACTGTTTTTT.

The CDR3 region has the DNA TGTGCCAGCAGCGTCTCGGGTGGCGGGGGCGAGCAGTACTTC. Translated: CASSVSGGGGEQYF. The chain joins TRBV9 to TRBJ2-7, with 7 nucleotides matching TRBD2. This CDR3 spans 14 amino acids. The V segment lost 2 bases and the J segment 6 bases; nucleotides outside the gene matches: 8. The V gene's germline CDR1 is SGDLS and CDR2 YYNGEE. Supplemented by reference TRBV9 and TRBJ2-7, the full variable domain reads DSGVTQTPKHLITATGQRVTLRCSPRSGDLSVYWYQQSLDQGLQFLIQYYNGEERAKGNILERFSAQQFPDLHSELNLSSLELGDSALYFCASSVSGGGGEQYFGPGTRLTVT.

The rearrangement links TRBV6-1 to TRBJ2-7, with unresolved D. This CDR3 spans 13 amino acids. The V and J ends lost 3 bases and 5 bases respectively, with 11 bases between them. Germline V gene lookup returns CDR1 MNHNS and CDR2 SASEGT. The CDR3 DNA reads TGTGCCAGCAGTGACAGGCTCGGAAACGAGCAGTACTTC. Residues: CASSDRLGNEQYF.

This chain uses TRBV19 with TRBJ1-1, with D unresolved. V dropped 5 bases and J dropped 0 bases, with 7 bases sitting between them. Germline CDR1 and CDR2: LNHDA and SQIVND (reference sequence). The CDR3 is made up of 13 amino acids. Here the CDR3 DNA reads TGTGCCAGTAGTGAGTTTATGAACACTGAAGCTTTCTTT. The encoded protein is CASSEFMNTEAFF.

The count of this clone is one. The rearrangement uses TRBV30 and TRBJ2-7, with D maybe TRBD1 (6 bases). Germline V gene data show CDR1 as GTSNPN and CDR2 as SVGIG (reference sequence). The CDR3 runs 15 residues. Trimming left V 2 bases short and J 0 bases short, with 14 bases between. CDR3 amino acids: CAWSPTTGISYEQYF. The CDR3 bases are TGTGCCTGGAGTCCGACAACAGGGATCTCCTACGAGCAGTACTTC.

The V call is TRBV5-4, the J call TRBJ1-3; D may be TRBD1 (6 bases). CDR3 length: 15 residues. Deletions cut 7 bases from V and 2 bases from J, with 16 bases between. CDR1 is SGHNT, CDR2 YYREEE, per germline (reference sequence). CDR3 nucleotides: TGTGCCAGCTCTAAGGGGGAGCAGACTGGAAACACCATATATTTT. This translates into CASSKGEQTGNTIYF.

V usage is TRBV6-1 and J usage is TRBJ2-7; D call uncertain. Per germline, CDR1 MNHNS and CDR2 SASEGT. V shed 2 bases and J shed 2 bases, with 13 bases lying between them. CDR3 length: 15 amino acids. DNA of the CDR3: TGTGCCAGCAGTGAATCTTATTCTCTTACCTACGAGCAGTACTTC. Translating it yields CASSESYSLTYEQYF.

This chain uses TRBV19 with TRBJ2-6; tentatively, D is TRBD2 (6 bases). V was cut by 1 base and J by 0 bases, with 10 bases left in between. The CDR3 loop spans 17 amino acids. Germline CDR1 and CDR2: LNHDA and SQIVND (reference sequence). In nucleotides, the CDR3 is TGTGCCAGTAGTATAGCGGGAGACCTCTCTGGGGCCAACGTCCTGACTTTC. Translating it yields CASSIAGDLSGANVLTF.

This chain connects TRBV5-1 to TRBJ1-5, with D tentatively TRBD1 (6 bases). Between the trimmed V and J ends, which lost 2 bases and 4 bases, there was a span of 10 bases. The CDR3 runs to 14 residues. The germline V gene has CDR1 SGHRS and CDR2 YFSETQ. This chain's CDR3 is CASSLQGGNQPQHF. The CDR3 coding sequence is TGCGCCAGCAGCTTACAAGGGGGAAATCAGCCCCAGCATTTT.

The chain has TRBV2 and TRBJ1-3; 10 bases are shared with TRBD1. Trimming cost V 6 bases and J 0 bases; bases outside gene matches: 5. CDR1 is SNHLY, CDR2 FYNNEI, per germline. The CDR3 contains 16 residues. The CDR3, as DNA: TGTGCCAGCAGCCTGACAGGGGGCTACTCTGGAAACACCATATATTTT. Protein sequence: CASSLTGGYSGNTIYF.

In this sample, this clone turned up once. The chain couples TRBV11-2 to TRBJ1-2; D is possibly TRBD1 (5 bases). V lost 1 base, J lost 3 bases, and 21 bases lay in between. This CDR3 has 18 amino acids. CDR1 and CDR2 from the germline V gene are SGHAT and FQNNGV. The DNA of the CDR3 is TGTGCCAGCAGCTTAGTTTTGTACCAGGGTTCACCCGACTATGGCTACACCTTC. Amino acids: CASSLVLYQGSPDYGYTF. Complete variable domain (other parts from reference TRBV11-2 and TRBJ1-2): EAGVAQSPRYKIIEKRQSVAFWCNPISGHATLYWYQQILGQGPKLLIQFQNNGVVDDSQLPKDRFSAERLKGVDSTLKIQPAKLEDSAVYLCASSLVLYQGSPDYGYTFGSGTRLTVV.

The CDR3 region is CASSPRQGFDYGYTF. Written as DNA, the CDR3 is TGTGCCAGCAGCCCGCGACAGGGCTTTGACTATGGCTACACCTTC. The genes are TRBV13 and TRBJ1-2; 7 bases align to TRBD1. V lost 5 bases to trimming and J lost 3 bases; unmatched junction nucleotides: 9. Germline V gene lookup returns CDR1 PRHDT and CDR2 FYEKMQ (reference sequence). The CDR3 totals 15 residues. The complete variable domain, with remaining parts taken from reference TRBV13 and TRBJ1-2, reads AAGVIQSPRHLIKEKRETATLKCYPIPRHDTVYWYQQGPGQDPQFLISFYEKMQSDKGSIPDRFSAQQFSDYHSELNMSSLELGDSALYFCASSPRQGFDYGYTFGSGTRLTVV.

This chain connects TRBV2 to TRBJ2-5, with a weak D call TRBD1 (6 bases). CDR3 length: 11 residues. Germline values: CDR1 SNHLY, CDR2 FYNNEI. Trimming left V 8 bases short and J 4 bases short, with 8 bases between. CDR3: CASCRGETQYF. The CDR3, as DNA: TGTGCCAGCTGCAGGGGAGAGACCCAGTACTTC.

The rearrangement uses TRBV5-8 and TRBJ2-7; possibly TRBD2 for D (6 bases). The CDR3 consists of 15 residues. Germline assignment: CDR1 SGHTS and CDR2 YDEGEE. V was cut by 6 bases and J by 2 bases, with 18 bases left in between. CDR3 in amino acids: CASTRRGRETYEQYF. As DNA, the CDR3 is TGTGCCAGCACCAGGAGGGGACGAGAAACCTACGAGCAGTACTTC.

The CDR3 loop reads CASSSYGTSYNEQFF. The CDR3 DNA sequence: TGTGCCAGCAGCTCATACGGGACTTCCTACAATGAGCAGTTCTTC. The J gene is TRBJ2-1, the V gene TRBV7-8, with D possibly TRBD2 on 6 matching bases. CDR3 length: 15 residues. Germline loops: CDR1 SGHVS, CDR2 FQNEAQ. The V end lost 4 bases, the J end lost 1 base, and 11 bases lay between the germline ends. Based on the CDR3 plus reference TRBV7-8 and TRBJ2-1, the full variable domain is GAGVSQSPRYKVAKRGQDVALRCDPISGHVSLFWYQQALGQGPEFLTYFQNEAQLDKSGLPSDRFFAERPEGSVSTLKIQRTQQEDSAVYLCASSSYGTSYNEQFFGPGTRLTVL.

This chain joins TRBV7-2 and TRBJ1-5; the D is unclear. This CDR3 has 14 residues. Trimming removed 0 bases at V and 6 bases at J, with 9 bases between. In germline, CDR1 is SGHTA, CDR2 FQGNSA. The chain's CDR3 is CASSLADLGQPQHF. The CDR3 nucleotides read TGTGCCAGCAGCTTAGCGGACTTAGGTCAGCCCCAGCATTTT.

The chain links TRBV15 to TRBJ2-7; 7 bases line up with TRBD1. The CDR3 covers 16 residues. Germline loops: CDR1 LNHNV, CDR2 YYDKDF (reference sequence). The ends lost 0 bases at V and 2 bases at J; junction bases unmatched: 7. The CDR3 sequence: CATSRDLTGTAYEQYF. The CDR3 DNA is TGTGCCACCAGCAGAGATCTGACAGGGACGGCCTACGAGCAGTACTTC. Complete variable domain (other parts from reference TRBV15 and TRBJ2-7): DAMVIQNPRYQVTQFGKPVTLSCSQTLNHNVMYWYQQKSSQAPKLLFHYYDKDFNNEADTPDNFQSRRPNTSFCFLDIRSPGLGDTAMYLCATSRDLTGTAYEQYFGPGTRLTVT.

The chain employs TRBV7-8 and TRBJ1-3; no definite D call. CDR1 is SGHVS and CDR2 is FQNEAQ in the germline V gene. The V end lost 4 bases, the J end lost 0 bases, and 16 bases lay between the germline ends. The CDR3 is made up of 17 amino acids. CDR3 loop: CASSYRGGGNSGNTIYF. The CDR3, as DNA: TGTGCCAGCAGCTACCGAGGTGGTGGCAACTCTGGAAACACCATATATTTT. The variable domain in full, with the rest retrieved from reference TRBV7-8 and TRBJ1-3, is GAGVSQSPRYKVAKRGQDVALRCDPISGHVSLFWYQQALGQGPEFLTYFQNEAQLDKSGLPSDRFFAERPEGSVSTLKIQRTQQEDSAVYLCASSYRGGGNSGNTIYFGEGSWLTVV.

The genes are TRBV7-6 and TRBJ1-2, with D perhaps matching TRBD1 (6 bases). Trimming stripped 5 bases from V and 8 bases from J, with 12 bases between. Germline CDR1 SGHVS, CDR2 FNYEAQ. This CDR3 spans 12 amino acids. CDR3 sequence reads: CASSTTGLGYTF. The CDR3 nucleotides read TGTGCCAGCAGCACCACAGGGTTAGGCTACACCTTC. Full variable domain (rest looked up from reference TRBV7-6 and TRBJ1-2): GAGVSQSPRYKVTKRGQDVALRCDPISGHVSLYWYRQALGQGPEFLTYFNYEAQQDKSGLPNDRFSAERPEGSISTLTIQRTEQRDSAMYRCASSTTGLGYTFGSGTRLTVV.

The J gene is TRBJ2-2, the V gene TRBV5-1; TRBD2 matches at 10 bases. The V gene's germline CDR1 is SGHRS and CDR2 YFSETQ. The J segment lost 6 bases and the V segment lost 4 bases, leaving 9 bases of the junction unmatched. CDR3 length: 16 amino acids. The CDR3 protein is CASSPHGLAVSGELFF. DNA for the CDR3: TGCGCCAGCAGCCCGCACGGACTAGCGGTGTCCGGGGAGCTGTTTTTT.

V is TRBV2 and J is TRBJ2-5; a possible D gene is TRBD1 (5 bases). CDR3 size: 15 residues. From germline, CDR1 is SNHLY and CDR2 FYNNEI. The germline V and J ends were trimmed by 4 bases and 0 bases, with 12 bases remaining between them. CDR3: CASSGGLGDQETQYF. The CDR3 bases are TGTGCCAGCAGTGGGGGCCTAGGGGACCAAGAGACCCAGTACTTC.

The chain has TRBV10-2 and TRBJ1-4, with no clear D. V lost 3 bases and J lost 10, with 9 bases in between. CDR1 WSHSY and CDR2 SAAADI come from the germline V gene. This CDR3 has 12 residues. In DNA, the CDR3 is TGCGCCAGCAGTGAACGGGGAGGAAAACTGTTTTTT. Amino acid sequence: CASSERGGKLFF.

V usage is TRBV10-3 and J usage is TRBJ1-2, with 8 bases matching TRBD1. The CDR3 has 15 amino acids. Germline V gene lookup returns CDR1 ENHRY and CDR2 SYGVKD. Trimming at V came to 3 bases and at J to 3 bases, leaving 6 bases not matched to a gene. CDR3 loop: CAISDGQGRDYGYTF. CDR3 sequence (DNA): TGTGCCATCAGTGACGGACAGGGCCGAGACTATGGCTACACCTTC.

This sequence joins TRBV5-6 and TRBJ1-5, with TRBD1 identical over 7 bases. The CDR3 consists of 15 residues. With V trimmed by 4 bases and J by 6 bases, 10 bases remained unmatched. Germline V lookup: CDR1 SGHDT, CDR2 YYEEEE. The CDR3 loop is CASSLKTGVAQPQHF. In nucleotides, the CDR3 is TGTGCCAGCAGCCTGAAAACAGGGGTCGCTCAGCCCCAGCATTTT.

J is TRBJ1-4 and V is TRBV9; maybe TRBD1 (6 bases). Germline V gives CDR1 SGDLS, CDR2 YYNGEE. V lost 0 bases and J lost 8, with 11 bases in between. The CDR3 has 14 amino acids. The CDR3, as DNA: TGTGCCAGCAGCGTAGATCAGGGGCGCGAAAAACTGTTTTTT. Translated: CASSVDQGREKLFF.

The chain is built from TRBV6-6 and TRBJ2-3; 9 positions match TRBD2. CDR3 length: 14 residues. With V trimmed by 6 bases and J by 4 bases, 5 bases remained unmatched. Per germline, CDR1 MNHNY and CDR2 SVGAGI (reference sequence). The CDR3 DNA reads as TGTGCCAGCAGGAGTTGGACTAGCGCAGATACGCAGTATTTT. It yields the protein CASRSWTSADTQYF.

The rearrangement uses TRBV7-9 and TRBJ1-2, with 9 bases matching TRBD1. Germline V lookup: CDR1 SEHNR, CDR2 FQNEAQ (reference sequence). Trimming cost V 5 bases and J 6 bases; bases outside gene matches: 13. The CDR3 spans 16 residues. The CDR3 nucleotides are TGTGCCAGCAGCCCCCGGGCCGGGACAGGGCCCCATGGCTACACCTTC. Amino acid sequence: CASSPRAGTGPHGYTF.

The chain combines TRBV13 with TRBJ2-1; no clear D. V lost 6 bases, J lost 8 bases, and 8 bases lay in between. CDR3 length equals 11 residues. CDR1 is PRHDT, CDR2 FYEKMQ, per germline (reference sequence). CDR3 nucleotides: TGTGCCAGCAGTTTGGCGGATGAGCAGTTCTTC. This gives the protein CASSLADEQFF.